These 24 T cell receptor beta chains originate from one sample sequenced in a study of OX40 agonist ivuxolimab in advanced cancers. Measured with immunoSEQ multiplex PCR; TCRdb has only the in-frame clones, and not every one. The data hold about 76,000 clones, with 85% observed a single time. Specimen: CD4+ or CD8+ T cells sorted from blood, collected in a trial of the OX40 agonist ivuxolimab. The source is an adult with an advanced solid tumor such as melanoma, head and neck, liver or kidney cancer.

The chain carries TRBV5-1 and TRBJ1-1, with D unclear. The length of the CDR3 is 16 residues. Per the germline V gene, CDR1 is SGHRS and CDR2 is YFSETQ. With 3 bases removed from V and 0 bases from J, the gap between germline ends came to 15 bases. This CDR3 reads CASSSEGGIMNTEAFF. CDR3 in DNA: TGCGCCAGCAGCTCCGAGGGCGGAATCATGAACACTGAAGCTTTCTTT.

The V gene is TRBV7-3, the J gene TRBJ1-3; maybe TRBD1 (5 bases). V was pared by 5 bases and J by 8 bases, with 22 bases between. CDR3 length equals 16 residues. Germline-derived CDR1 and CDR2 are SGHTA and FQGTGA. The CDR3, as DNA: TGTGCCAGCAGCCCTGCCCCAAGGGGCCAGAGGGACACCATATATTTT. This gives the protein CASSPAPRGQRDTIYF.

V usage is TRBV6-8 and J usage is TRBJ2-7; D not resolved. Germline values: CDR1 MNHGY, CDR2 SAAAGT. The V and J ends lost 2 bases and 0 bases respectively, with 11 bases between them. The CDR3 length is 15 residues. The CDR3 is CASSYQAESSYEQYF. CDR3 coding DNA: TGTGCCAGCAGTTACCAGGCCGAGAGCTCCTACGAGCAGTACTTC.

V gene TRBV2 combines with J gene TRBJ1-4, with D tentatively TRBD1 (5 bases). V shed 10 bases and J shed 2 bases, with 14 bases lying between them. CDR3 length: 14 residues. Germline V CDR1 and CDR2: SNHLY, FYNNEI. CDR3 region: CATRQTTTNEKLFF. The CDR3 region has the DNA TGTGCCACCAGACAGACTACTACTAATGAAAAACTGTTTTTT.

On this clone: This same CDR3 is encoded by further DNA sequences in the sample. CDR3 region: CASRLGGASYEQYF. CDR3 DNA sequence: TGTGCCAGCAGATTGGGAGGTGCCTCCTACGAGCAGTACTTC. The chain joins TRBV28 to TRBJ2-7; tentatively, D is TRBD2 (6 bases). There are 14 residues in the CDR3. Trimming cost V 6 bases and J 0 bases, with 12 bases left between them. Per the germline V gene, CDR1 is MDHEN and CDR2 is SYDVKM.

This clone was seen once. The V and J genes are TRBV11-2 and TRBJ1-1, with 8 positions matching TRBD1. V was pared by 7 bases and J by 0 bases, with 10 bases of the junction left unmatched. This CDR3 has 16 amino acids. The germline gives CDR1 SGHAT, CDR2 FQNNGV. CDR3: CASMRIGDRLNTEAFF. The CDR3 DNA follows: TGTGCCAGCATGAGAATTGGGGACAGGCTGAACACTGAAGCTTTCTTT.

This chain joins TRBV7-9 and TRBJ2-1, with TRBD2 matching over 7 bases. There are 14 residues in the CDR3. From germline, CDR1 is SEHNR and CDR2 FQNEAQ (reference sequence). V was clipped by 6 bases and J by 6 bases; unmatched bases: 8. The CDR3 nucleotides read TGTGCCAGCAGTCGATCGGGAGGCCGCAATGAGCAGTTCTTC. Translated: CASSRSGGRNEQFF.

The rearrangement uses TRBV7-2 and TRBJ1-6; 8 bases agree with TRBD1. V gave up 5 bases and J gave up 6 bases; unmatched junction bases: 6. The V gene's germline CDR1 is SGHTA and CDR2 FQGNSA. The CDR3 spans 15 residues. Here the CDR3 reads CASSPRTGLNSPLHF. In DNA, the CDR3 is TGTGCCAGCAGCCCTCGGACAGGGCTTAATTCACCCCTCCACTTT.

This chain connects TRBV21-1 to TRBJ1-5; TRBD1 is the table's D call and was not checked against the DNA. TRBV21-1 is labeled a pseudogene. There are 17 residues in the CDR3. In DNA form, the CDR3 reads TGTGCCAGCAGCAAAGAGTCCGGGACAGGGGGTTCTACAGCCCAGCATTTT. Its protein product is CASSKESGTGGSTAQHF.

CDR3: CASFATRASYEQYF. The DNA for the CDR3 is TGTGCCAGCTTCGCCACGAGGGCCTCCTACGAGCAGTACTTC. This chain joins TRBV27 and TRBJ2-7; tentatively, D is TRBD2 (5 bases). The CDR3 length is 14 residues. V lost 8 bases and J lost 0, with 14 bases in between. The germline CDR1 and CDR2 sequences are MNHEY and SMNVEV (reference sequence).

This clone was counted between two and nine times. The gene calls are TRBV9 and TRBJ1-3; weak D call: TRBD1 (6 bases). The CDR3 covers 15 residues. Germline CDR1 and CDR2: SGDLS and YYNGEE. Trimming removed 3 bases from V and 3 bases from J, with 13 bases in between. The CDR3 region has the DNA TGTGCCAGCAGCGGCACAGGGCTCGGTGGAAACACCATATATTTT. It specifies CASSGTGLGGNTIYF.

Only one count was recorded for this clone. This chain's CDR3 is CASSLTFYGGGTDTQYF. CDR3 nucleotides: TGTGCCAGCAGCTTAACCTTTTACGGGGGTGGCACAGATACGCAGTATTTT. The chain uses TRBV7-3 and TRBJ2-3; tentative D call: TRBD2 (6 bases). V lost 0 bases to trimming and J lost 1 base, with 14 bases between them. This CDR3 is built from 17 residues. Per the germline V gene, CDR1 is SGHTA and CDR2 is FQGTGA.

The chain links TRBV7-3 to TRBJ1-1, with D unclear. V lost 5 bases to trimming and J lost 4 bases, with 14 bases between them. This CDR3 is built from 14 residues. Germline V lookup: CDR1 SGHTA, CDR2 FQGTGA. The CDR3 here is CASSQGWPSTEAFF. CDR3 nucleotide sequence: TGTGCCAGCAGCCAAGGTTGGCCCAGCACTGAAGCTTTCTTT.

The chain is built from TRBV28 and TRBJ1-2; the D gene is possibly TRBD1 (5 bases). This CDR3 contains 14 residues. Per the germline V gene, CDR1 is MDHEN and CDR2 is SYDVKM. Trimming pared 6 bases from V and 4 bases from J, leaving 15 bases between. CDR3 protein: CASRTDGTLYGYTF. CDR3 DNA: TGTGCCAGCAGAACCGACGGGACCCTCTATGGCTACACCTTC.

V and J are TRBV7-2 and TRBJ1-3, with 7 bases fitting TRBD1. The junction had 16 bases not matched to a gene; V was cut back by 5 bases and J by 0 bases. Germline CDR1 is SGHTA and CDR2 is FQGNSA. This CDR3 contains 19 residues. CDR3 residues: CASSPAWGQTRRSGNTIYF. The DNA for the CDR3 is TGTGCCAGCAGCCCCGCCTGGGGACAGACAAGGCGCTCTGGAAACACCATATATTTT.

The chain is built from TRBV27 and TRBJ1-6; TRBD1 is a possible D gene (5 bases). Germline V gives CDR1 MNHEY, CDR2 SMNVEV (reference sequence). The CDR3 length is 13 residues. V dropped 7 bases and J dropped 3 bases, with 7 bases sitting between them. The CDR3 region has the DNA TGTGCCAGCACTCAGGGCTATAATTCACCCCTCCACTTT. Encoded protein: CASTQGYNSPLHF.

The chain employs TRBV27 and TRBJ2-2; possible D gene TRBD2, 5 bases. Germline-derived CDR1 and CDR2 are MNHEY and SMNVEV (reference sequence). The germline V and J ends were trimmed by 5 bases and 9 bases, with 16 bases remaining between them. This CDR3 spans 14 amino acids. The CDR3, as DNA: TGTGCCAGCAGTCGTCGGGGTAGGGTTTGGGAGCTGTTTTTT. It translates to CASSRRGRVWELFF.

The chain couples TRBV6-1 to TRBJ2-5; 9 positions match TRBD2. Losses at the gene ends were 3 bases for V and 6 bases for J; bases not matched to a gene: 5. The CDR3 extends over 14 amino acids. The germline gives CDR1 MNHNS, CDR2 SASEGT. Written as DNA, the CDR3 is TGTGCCAGCAGTGAGGCGGGAGGGCCCAAGACCCAGTACTTC. Amino acids: CASSEAGGPKTQYF.

V and J are TRBV2 and TRBJ2-3; tentatively, D is TRBD2 (6 bases). Trimming took off 6 bases at V and 4 bases at J, with 8 bases between the two ends. Looked up from germline, CDR1 is SNHLY and CDR2 is FYNNEI. CDR3 length: 12 amino acids. The CDR3 is CASRLAADTQYF. CDR3 nucleotide sequence: TGTGCCAGCAGACTAGCCGCAGATACGCAGTATTTT. Looking up the rest from reference TRBV2 and TRBJ2-3 gives the full variable domain: EPEVTQTPSHQVTQMGQEVILRCVPISNHLYFYWYRQILGQKVEFLVSFYNNEISEKSEIFDDQFSVERPDGSNFTLKIRSTKLEDSAMYFCASRLAADTQYFGPGTRLTVL.

The gene calls are TRBV19 and TRBJ2-3, with TRBD1 matching over 10 bases. The CDR3 consists of 16 residues. CDR1 is LNHDA and CDR2 is SQIVND in the germline V gene (reference sequence). The ends lost 1 base at V and 4 bases at J; junction bases unmatched: 5. CDR3 in DNA: TGTGCCAGTAGTATAGGCGAGACAGGGGGCGCAGATACGCAGTATTTT. Translation: CASSIGETGGADTQYF.

This chain links TRBV5-8 with TRBJ2-7, with D tentatively TRBD2 (5 bases). Germline lookup yields CDR1 SGHTS and CDR2 YDEGEE. This CDR3 is built from 15 residues. V was shortened by 4 bases and J by 0 bases, with 14 bases between the two germline ends. The DNA of the CDR3 is TGTGCCAGCAGCCCTAGGGAGCGGAGCTCCTACGAGCAGTACTTC. Protein: CASSPRERSSYEQYF. Complete variable domain (other parts from reference TRBV5-8 and TRBJ2-7): EAGVTQSPTHLIKTRGQQATLRCSPISGHTSVYWYQQALGLGLQFLLWYDEGEERNRGNFPPRFSGRQFPNYSSELNVNALELEDSALYLCASSPRERSSYEQYFGPGTRLTVT.

The genes are TRBV5-8 and TRBJ1-2, with a possible D match to TRBD1 (5 bases). The CDR3 consists of 13 residues. Germline assignment: CDR1 SGHTS and CDR2 YDEGEE. V lost 1 base and J lost 6, with 10 bases in between. CDR3 loop: CASSLTGTDGYTF. In DNA form, the CDR3 reads TGTGCCAGCAGCTTGACCGGGACGGATGGCTACACCTTC.

The V call is TRBV7-9, the J call TRBJ1-2, with 7 bases identical to TRBD1. V lost 5 bases to trimming and J lost 0 bases; unmatched junction nucleotides: 9. CDR1 and CDR2 from the germline V gene are SEHNR and FQNEAQ (reference sequence). This CDR3 comprises 16 residues. The CDR3 loop reads CASSRERTGTNYGYTF. The CDR3 coding sequence is TGTGCCAGCAGCAGAGAGAGGACAGGTACTAACTATGGCTACACCTTC.

The chain recombines TRBV7-9 with TRBJ2-7; D not certain. V lost 1 base and J lost 4, with 5 bases in between. The germline gives CDR1 SEHNR, CDR2 FQNEAQ (reference sequence). The CDR3 loop spans 12 amino acids. The CDR3 loop is CASSLVGYEQYF. In nucleotides, the CDR3 is TGTGCCAGCAGCTTAGTGGGATACGAGCAGTACTTC.